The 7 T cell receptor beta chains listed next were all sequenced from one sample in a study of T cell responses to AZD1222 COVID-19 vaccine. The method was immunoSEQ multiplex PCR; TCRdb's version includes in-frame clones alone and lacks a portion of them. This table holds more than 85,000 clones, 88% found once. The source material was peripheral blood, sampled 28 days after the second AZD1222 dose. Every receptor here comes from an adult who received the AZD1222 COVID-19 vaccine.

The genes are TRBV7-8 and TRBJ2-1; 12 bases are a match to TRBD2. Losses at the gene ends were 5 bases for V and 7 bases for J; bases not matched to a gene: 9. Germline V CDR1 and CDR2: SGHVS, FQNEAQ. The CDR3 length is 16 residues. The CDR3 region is CASSRELAGGGNEQFF. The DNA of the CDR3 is TGTGCCAGCAGCCGGGAACTAGCGGGAGGTGGGAATGAGCAGTTCTTC.

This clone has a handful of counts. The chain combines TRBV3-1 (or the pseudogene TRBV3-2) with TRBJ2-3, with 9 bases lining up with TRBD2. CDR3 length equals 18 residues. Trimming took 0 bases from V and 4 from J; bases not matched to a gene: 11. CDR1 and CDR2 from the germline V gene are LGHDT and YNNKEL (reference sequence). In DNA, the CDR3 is TGTGCCAGCAGCCAAGATACGTCTAGCGGGAAGTGGTCAGATACGCAGTATTTT. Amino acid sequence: CASSQDTSSGKWSDTQYF.

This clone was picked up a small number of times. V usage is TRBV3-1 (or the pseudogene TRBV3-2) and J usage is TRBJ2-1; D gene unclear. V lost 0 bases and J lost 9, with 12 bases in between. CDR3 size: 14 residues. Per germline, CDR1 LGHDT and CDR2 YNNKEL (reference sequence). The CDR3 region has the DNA TGTGCCAGCAGCCAAGAGTGGAACGCCGGTGAGCAGTTCTTC. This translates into CASSQEWNAGEQFF.

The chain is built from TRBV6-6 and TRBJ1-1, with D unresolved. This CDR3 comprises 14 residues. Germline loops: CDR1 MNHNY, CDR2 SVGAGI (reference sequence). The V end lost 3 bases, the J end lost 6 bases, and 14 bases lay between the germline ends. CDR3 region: CASSYRQAGAEAFF. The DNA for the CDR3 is TGTGCCAGCAGTTATCGGCAGGCCGGCGCTGAAGCTTTCTTT.

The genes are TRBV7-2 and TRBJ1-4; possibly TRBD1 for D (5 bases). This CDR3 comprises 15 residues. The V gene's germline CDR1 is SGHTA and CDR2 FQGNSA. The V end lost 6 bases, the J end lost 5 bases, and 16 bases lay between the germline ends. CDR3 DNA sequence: TGTGCCAGCAGTAATTCAGACAGATGGAATGAAAAACTGTTTTTT. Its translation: CASSNSDRWNEKLFF.

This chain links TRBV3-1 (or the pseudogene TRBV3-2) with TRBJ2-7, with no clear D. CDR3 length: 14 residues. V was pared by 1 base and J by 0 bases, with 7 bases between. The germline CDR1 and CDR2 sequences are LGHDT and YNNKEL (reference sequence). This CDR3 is CASSQGYGSYEQYF. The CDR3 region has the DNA TGTGCCAGCAGCCAAGGGTACGGCTCCTACGAGCAGTACTTC.

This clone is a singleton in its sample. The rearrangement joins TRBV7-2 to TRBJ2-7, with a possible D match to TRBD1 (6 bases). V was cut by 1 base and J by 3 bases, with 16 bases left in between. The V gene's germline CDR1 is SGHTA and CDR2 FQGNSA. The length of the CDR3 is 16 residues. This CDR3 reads CASSLVAGVEVYEQYF. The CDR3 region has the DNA TGTGCCAGCAGCTTAGTGGCAGGGGTCGAGGTCTACGAGCAGTACTTC.